The 29 T cell receptor beta chains listed next were all sequenced from one sample in a study of CD8+CD57+ T cells in acquired aplastic anemia. All patients picked for sequencing had shown, by flow cytometry, an expansion of CD8+CD57+ cells. Investigators profiled TCR beta VDJ and CDR3 from genomic DNA template. A single record per CDR3 protein comes from TCRdb applying MiXCR to the reads. The profile covers about 95,000 distinct CDR3 sequences, with roughly two thirds appearing a single time and 65% taken by the ten largest. The specimen was sorted CD4+, CD8+, or CD8+CD57+ T cells (not recorded which) from PBMCs. The receptors were sampled from a human donor with aplastic anemia.

This chain uses TRBV24-1 with TRBJ1-2, with D perhaps matching TRBD1 (5 bases). Trimming took off 3 bases at V and 8 bases at J, with 15 bases between the two ends. CDR3 size: 14 residues. Germline V CDR1 and CDR2: KGHDR, SFDVKD. CDR3 DNA sequence: TGTGCCACCAGTGATATAAGACAGCCGCCCGGCTACACCTTC. As protein: CATSDIRQPPGYTF.

V usage is TRBV6-1 and J usage is TRBJ2-7; D is uncertain. CDR1 and CDR2 (germline): MNHNS, SASEGT. Trimming stripped 5 bases from V and 1 base from J, with 12 bases between. CDR3 length: 14 amino acids. CDR3 amino acids: CASSPRGTSYEQYF. DNA of the CDR3: TGTGCCAGCAGTCCCCGCGGCACATCCTACGAGCAGTACTTC.

DNA for the CDR3: TGTGCCAGCAGCGCGGCAGCTAGCGGGGGCCTTCGGACCTACAATGAGCAGTTCTTC. Encoded protein: CASSAAASGGLRTYNEQFF. The V gene is TRBV7-6, the J gene TRBJ2-1, with 10 bases matching TRBD2. This CDR3 has 19 amino acids. The V and J ends lost 5 bases and 2 bases, in that order; junction bases with no gene match: 15. Germline assignment: CDR1 SGHVS and CDR2 FNYEAQ.

The CDR3 nucleotides read TGTGCCATCAGTGCTTCGGACCGGACCTACGAGCAGTACTTC. It codes for CAISASDRTYEQYF. The chain links TRBV10-3 to TRBJ2-7; D is ambiguous. This CDR3 is 14 amino acids long. Trimming stripped 4 bases from V and 2 bases from J, with 12 bases between. Germline-derived CDR1 and CDR2 are ENHRY and SYGVKD.

The genes are TRBV29-1 and TRBJ1-2; possibly TRBD1 for D (5 bases). Looked up from germline, CDR1 is SQVTM and CDR2 is ANQGSEA. The ends were cut back, 4 bases at V and 0 bases at J, with 12 bases in the middle. The CDR3 has 14 residues. The chain's CDR3 is CSVAGGATNYGYTF. As DNA, the CDR3 is TGCAGCGTTGCGGGTGGGGCCACTAACTATGGCTACACCTTC.

There are a few counts of this clonotype. The chain couples TRBV10-3 to TRBJ1-5; D is unresolved. V shed 0 bases and J shed 5 bases, with 8 bases lying between them. Germline-derived CDR1 and CDR2 are ENHRY and SYGVKD. CDR3 length: 14 amino acids. The CDR3 loop is CAISESSRDQPQHF. Here the CDR3 DNA reads TGTGCCATCAGTGAGTCTAGTCGTGATCAGCCCCAGCATTTT.

On this clonotype: At one of its ends the junction is not consistent with the germline gene, which may arise from a read error. The V gene is TRBV15, the J gene TRBJ1-1; 9 nucleotides agree with TRBD1. CDR1 LNHNV and CDR2 YYDKDF come from the germline V gene (reference sequence). The CDR3 is 15 amino acids. Here the CDR3 DNA reads TGTGCCACCAGCGCGAAACAGGGGGCGAACACTGAGGCTTTCTTT. Translating it yields CATSAKQGANTEAFF.

The chain recombines TRBV4-1 with TRBJ1-1; tentative D call: TRBD1 (5 bases). The CDR3 runs to 13 residues. Trimming removed 0 bases from V and 11 bases from J, with 13 bases in between. CDR1 is MGHRA, CDR2 YSYEKL, per germline. The CDR3 sequence is CASSQDRLWGAFF. The DNA for the CDR3 is TGCGCCAGCAGCCAAGATCGTTTGTGGGGGGCTTTCTTT.

The chain is built from TRBV20-1 and TRBJ2-1, with 7 bases aligning to TRBD2. This CDR3 contains 14 residues. Looked up from germline, CDR1 is DFQATT and CDR2 is SNEGSKA (reference sequence). V lost 6 bases and J lost 9; bases outside the gene matches: 14. The DNA for the CDR3 is TGCAGTGCCATACTAGCGAAGCATCAGGGTGAGCAGTTCTTC. Translated, it gives CSAILAKHQGEQFF.

J is TRBJ2-1 and V is TRBV15; 10 positions match TRBD1. V lost 2 bases, J lost 5 bases, and 9 bases stayed unmatched. CDR1 is LNHNV and CDR2 is YYDKDF in the germline V gene (reference sequence). The CDR3 contains 17 residues. The CDR3 reads CATSRTLGTGANNEQFF. CDR3 nucleotide sequence: TGTGCCACCAGCAGAACCCTAGGGACAGGGGCAAACAATGAGCAGTTCTTC.

The CDR3 DNA is TGTGCCAGCAGCGTAGCACTGAGCACAGATACGCAGTATTTT. Encoded protein: CASSVALSTDTQYF. The chain recombines TRBV9 with TRBJ2-3; D not resolved. The CDR3 spans 14 residues. Trimming left V 0 bases short and J 0 bases short, with 5 bases between. The germline V gene encodes CDR1 SGDLS and CDR2 YYNGEE.

In the case of this clonotype: A junction boundary mismatches the germline segment, possibly from a read error. V is TRBV28 and J is TRBJ2-1; D might be TRBD2 (6 bases). The CDR3 totals 12 residues. Per germline, CDR1 MDHEN and CDR2 SYDVKM. CDR3 DNA sequence: TGTGCCAGCAGTCTTCTTCCGGGACTCTCAAGCTTC. This sequence encodes CASSLLPGLSSF. The full variable domain, rest sourced from reference TRBV28 and TRBJ2-1, is DVKVTQSSRYLVKRTGEKVFLECVQDMDHENMFWYRQDPGLGLRLIYFSYDVKMKEKGDIPEGYSVSREKKERFSLILESASTNQTSMYLCASSLLPGLSSFGPGTRLTVL.

This clonotype was detected once. The CDR3 nucleotides read TGCAGTGCTAGAGATATAGGATATGGCTACACCTTC. Its protein is CSARDIGYGYTF. This chain joins TRBV20-1 and TRBJ1-2; no reliable D call. This CDR3 is built from 12 residues. From germline, CDR1 is DFQATT and CDR2 SNEGSKA (reference sequence). Trimming stripped 0 bases from V and 5 bases from J, with 7 bases between.

The chain recombines TRBV11-2 with TRBJ2-3; D possibly matches TRBD1 or TRBD2 (6 bases each). This CDR3 is 17 amino acids long. Germline-derived CDR1 and CDR2 are SGHAT and FQNNGV. V lost 4 bases, J lost 1 base, and 18 bases lay in between. The CDR3: CASSSPRGARGTDTQYF. CDR3 coding DNA: TGTGCCAGCAGCTCTCCGAGGGGGGCGAGGGGCACAGATACGCAGTATTTT.

The chain uses TRBV10-1 and TRBJ1-2; TRBD1 might be the D (5 bases). The CDR3 extends over 14 amino acids. Germline V gives CDR1 WNHNN, CDR2 SYGVQD (reference sequence). The germline V and J ends were trimmed by 2 bases and 5 bases, with 12 bases remaining between them. The CDR3 region has the DNA TGCGCCAGCAGTGAGAAGGACATTCCTTATGGCTACACCTTC. It is translated as CASSEKDIPYGYTF.

The chain links TRBV7-6 to TRBJ2-5; 8 bases are a match to TRBD2. Germline CDR1 is SGHVS and CDR2 is FNYEAQ. Trimming removed 3 bases from V and 4 bases from J; junction bases left unmatched: 13. The CDR3 covers 17 residues. The chain's CDR3 is CASSFSPTSARGETQYF. In DNA form, the CDR3 reads TGTGCCAGCAGCTTCTCACCGACTAGCGCGCGAGGAGAGACCCAGTACTTC. Based on the CDR3 plus reference TRBV7-6 and TRBJ2-5, the full variable domain is GAGVSQSPRYKVTKRGQDVALRCDPISGHVSLYWYRQALGQGPEFLTYFNYEAQQDKSGLPNDRFSAERPEGSISTLTIQRTEQRDSAMYRCASSFSPTSARGETQYFGPGTRLLVL.

The chain recombines TRBV29-1 with TRBJ2-5; tentatively, D is TRBD1 or TRBD2 (5 bases each). CDR3 length: 14 amino acids. The V and J ends lost 8 bases and 1 base respectively, with 17 bases between them. Looked up from germline, CDR1 is SQVTM and CDR2 is ANQGSEA. CDR3 coding DNA: TGCAGCACTTCCAGGGTAGGGAGCCAAGAGACCCAGTACTTC. Its protein is CSTSRVGSQETQYF.

The rearrangement uses TRBV20-1 and TRBJ1-2, with D tentatively TRBD1 (5 bases). The CDR3 has 14 amino acids. The ends were cut back, 6 bases at V and 0 bases at J, with 14 bases in the middle. CDR1 and CDR2 (germline): DFQATT, SNEGSKA (reference sequence). In DNA, the CDR3 is TGCAGTGCGGCGCAGGGCGAGTCTAACTATGGCTACACCTTC. Protein: CSAAQGESNYGYTF.

This clonotype was seen a handful of times. The chain couples TRBV15 to TRBJ2-3; 10 bases align to TRBD1. Trimming took 5 bases from V and 4 from J; bases not matched to a gene: 6. CDR3 size: 15 residues. In germline, CDR1 is LNHNV, CDR2 YYDKDF (reference sequence). The CDR3: CATSSTGGGPDTQYF. CDR3 DNA sequence: TGTGCCACCAGCTCGACAGGGGGCGGCCCAGATACGCAGTATTTT.

Only one count was recorded for this clonotype. The chain is built from TRBV19 and TRBJ1-5; the match to TRBD1 covers 9 bases. This CDR3 has 16 amino acids. V shed 4 bases, J shed 7 bases, and the junction held 11 bases outside the gene matches. Looked up from germline, CDR1 is LNHDA and CDR2 is SQIVND (reference sequence). Written as DNA, the CDR3 is TGTGCCAGTAGTAGGGGTCTCCGGGACAGGGTGCAGCCCCAGCATTTT. The encoded protein is CASSRGLRDRVQPQHF.

The chain is built from TRBV3-1 and TRBJ2-7; no reliable D call. The CDR3 contains 14 residues. The ends were cut back, 5 bases at V and 0 bases at J, with 11 bases in the middle. The V gene's germline CDR1 is LGHDT and CDR2 YNNKEL (reference sequence). The CDR3 DNA is TGTGCCAGCAGCGCCTACGAATCCTCCTACGAGCAGTACTTC. Amino acids: CASSAYESSYEQYF.

The chain has TRBV24-1 and TRBJ2-3, with no clear D. Germline V gene lookup returns CDR1 KGHDR and CDR2 SFDVKD. Trimming shortened V by 3 bases and J by 10 bases, and 13 bases separated the two germline ends. This CDR3 contains 13 residues. CDR3 in amino acids: CATSDAGAQAQYF. The CDR3 coding sequence is TGTGCCACCAGTGATGCCGGCGCCCAGGCGCAGTATTTT.

The DNA of the CDR3 is TGTGCCAGCAGCCAGTCCGGGACAGGAGACTACGAGCAGTACTTC. As protein: CASSQSGTGDYEQYF. This chain joins TRBV4-2 and TRBJ2-7; 8 bases agree with TRBD1. Germline V gene sequence: CDR1 LGHNA, CDR2 YNFKEQ. Trimming at V came to 3 bases and at J to 3 bases, leaving 7 bases not matched to a gene. CDR3 length: 15 residues.

The chain is built from TRBV7-2 and TRBJ2-2; TRBD1 matches at 7 bases. V lost 5 bases, J lost 7 bases, and 4 bases stayed unmatched. Germline CDR1 and CDR2: SGHTA and FQGNSA. The CDR3 runs to 13 residues. The CDR3 DNA sequence: TGTGCCAGCAGCCAGGGGGAGTACGGGGAGCTGTTTTTT. Translated: CASSQGEYGELFF.

The table lists this clonotype with a few counts. The chain employs TRBV19 and TRBJ2-2; a possible D gene is TRBD1 (6 bases). CDR3 length equals 14 residues. The germline gives CDR1 LNHDA, CDR2 SQIVND (reference sequence). V gave up 3 bases and J gave up 7 bases, with 12 bases separating them. DNA of the CDR3: TGTGCCAGTAGTATGGGAACAGGGATCGGGGAGCTGTTTTTT. Translating gives CASSMGTGIGELFF.

This clonotype was seen a handful of times. The rearrangement joins TRBV15 to TRBJ1-4; weak D call: TRBD1 (5 bases). V dropped 3 bases and J dropped 4 bases, with 15 bases sitting between them. The length of the CDR3 is 16 residues. CDR1 and CDR2 (germline): LNHNV, YYDKDF (reference sequence). CDR3 DNA sequence: TGTGCCACCAGCAGGACAGCCGCCAAGGGTAATGAAAAACTGTTTTTT. Its translation: CATSRTAAKGNEKLFF. The entire variable domain, with the rest obtained from reference TRBV15 and TRBJ1-4, is as follows: DAMVIQNPRYQVTQFGKPVTLSCSQTLNHNVMYWYQQKSSQAPKLLFHYYDKDFNNEADTPDNFQSRRPNTSFCFLDIRSPGLGDTAMYLCATSRTAAKGNEKLFFGSGTQLSVL.

V is TRBV20-1 and J is TRBJ2-7; D may be TRBD1 (7 bases). Germline loops: CDR1 DFQATT, CDR2 SNEGSKA (reference sequence). The V and J ends lost 5 bases and 3 bases respectively, with 17 bases between them. The CDR3 is 14 amino acids. For the CDR3, the DNA is TGCAGTGCTGTAGGGACAGTGGGGGGCTACGAGCAGTACTTC. Protein: CSAVGTVGGYEQYF.

V and J are TRBV6-5 and TRBJ1-4, with unresolved D. The V end lost 0 bases, the J end lost 0 bases, and 11 bases lay between the germline ends. Per the germline V gene, CDR1 is MNHEY and CDR2 is SVGAGI. CDR3 length: 17 amino acids. The CDR3: CASSYSAGVATNEKLFF. CDR3 DNA sequence: TGTGCCAGCAGTTACTCAGCAGGAGTCGCAACTAATGAAAAACTGTTTTTT.

V gene TRBV20-1 combines with J gene TRBJ2-7; 10 bases map to TRBD1. The junction had 6 bases not matched to a gene; V was cut back by 3 bases and J by 7 bases. CDR3 length: 13 amino acids. Germline-derived CDR1 and CDR2 are DFQATT and SNEGSKA (reference sequence). The CDR3 DNA sequence: TGCAGTGCTAGTAGACAGGGGGCTGAAGAGCAGTACTTC. Translating it yields CSASRQGAEEQYF.